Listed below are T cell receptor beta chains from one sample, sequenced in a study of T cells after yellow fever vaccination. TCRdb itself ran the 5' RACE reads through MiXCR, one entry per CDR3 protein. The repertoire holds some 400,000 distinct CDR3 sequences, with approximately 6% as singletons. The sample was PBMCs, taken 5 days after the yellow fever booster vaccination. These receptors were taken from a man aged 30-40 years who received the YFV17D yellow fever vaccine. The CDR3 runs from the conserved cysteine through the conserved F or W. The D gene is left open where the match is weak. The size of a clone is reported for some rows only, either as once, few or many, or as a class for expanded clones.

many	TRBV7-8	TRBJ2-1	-	CASSLGVEGEQFF	TGTGCCAGCAGCTTAGGAGTCGAGGGTGAGCAGTTCTTC
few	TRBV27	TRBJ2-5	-	CASSLSWADQETQYF	TGTGCCAGCAGTTTATCGTGGGCGGACCAAGAGACCCAGTACTTC
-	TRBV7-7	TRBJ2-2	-	CASSLTDMNTGELFF	TGTGCTAGCAGCCTAACAGACATGAACACCGGGGAGCTGTTTTTT
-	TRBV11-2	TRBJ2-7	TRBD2	CASSLGLSGRGYEQYF	TGTGCCAGCAGCTTGGGTCTCAGCGGGAGGGGGTACGAGCAGTACTTC
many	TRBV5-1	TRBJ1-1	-	CASSFTDMNTEAFF	TGCGCCAGCAGCTTTACAGACATGAACACTGAAGCTTTCTTT
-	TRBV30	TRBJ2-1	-	CAWSPRGGNPNEQFF	TGTGCCTGGAGTCCGCGTGGGGGCAACCCCAATGAGCAGTTCTTC
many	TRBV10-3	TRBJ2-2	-	CAISDSVGAYTGELFF	TGTGCCATCAGTGATTCTGTGGGGGCATACACCGGGGAGCTGTTTTTT
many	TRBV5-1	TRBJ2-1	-	CASSSAGQNNEQFF	TGCGCCAGCAGCTCCGCAGGACAGAACAATGAGCAGTTCTTC
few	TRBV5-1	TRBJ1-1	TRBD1	CASSSGQGARGTEAFF	TGCGCCAGCAGCTCGGGACAGGGGGCGCGAGGGACTGAAGCTTTCTTT
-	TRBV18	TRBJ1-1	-	CASSTNGPNVGAFF	TGTGCCAGCTCAACAAACGGCCCGAATGTCGGTGCTTTCTTT
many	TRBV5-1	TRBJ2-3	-	CASSLGARADTQYF	TGCGCCAGCAGCTTGGGGGCCCGCGCAGATACGCAGTATTTT
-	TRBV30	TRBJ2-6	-	CAWSVALPGANVLTF	TGTGCCTGGAGTGTAGCCCTACCTGGGGCCAACGTCCTGACTTTC
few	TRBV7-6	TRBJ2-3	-	CASSYLASTSTDTQYF	TGTGCCAGCAGCTACTTGGCGTCGACTAGCACAGATACGCAGTATTTT
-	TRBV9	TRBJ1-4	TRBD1	CASSVFSGTGVEKLFF	TGTGCCAGCAGCGTATTTTCGGGGACAGGGGTTGAAAAACTGTTTTTT
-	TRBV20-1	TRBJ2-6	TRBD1	CCARASGGLGANVLTF	TGCTGTGCTAGAGCGTCAGGGGGCCTCGGGGCCAACGTCCTGACTTTC
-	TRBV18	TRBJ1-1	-	CASSPIQETEAFF	TGTGCCAGCTCACCAATTCAGGAAACTGAAGCTTTCTTT
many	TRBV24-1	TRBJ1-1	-	CATSERGGGRAFF	TGTGCCACCAGTGAAAGGGGCGGCGGGAGGGCTTTCTTT
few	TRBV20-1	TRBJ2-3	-	CSAPRPGSSTDTQYF	TGCAGTGCCCCCCGTCCGGGGTCTAGCACAGATACGCAGTATTTT
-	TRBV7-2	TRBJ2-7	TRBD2	CASSQGTIGIYEQYF	TGTGCCAGCAGCCAAGGGACTATCGGAATATACGAGCAGTACTTC
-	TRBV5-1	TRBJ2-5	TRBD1	CASSTATGSETQYF	TGCGCCAGCAGCACCGCGACAGGGTCGGAGACCCAGTACTTC
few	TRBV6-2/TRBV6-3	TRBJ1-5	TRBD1	CASSTGVRQPQHF	TGTGCCAGCAGTACAGGGGTGCGTCAGCCCCAGCATTTT
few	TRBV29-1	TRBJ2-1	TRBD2	CSVGTSGGQFF	TGCAGCGTAGGGACTAGCGGGGGGCAGTTCTTC
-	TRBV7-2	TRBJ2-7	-	CASSLGMSRGYEQYF	TGTGCCAGCAGCTTAGGGATGAGCCGGGGTTACGAGCAGTACTTC
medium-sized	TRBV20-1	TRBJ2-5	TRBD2	CSAARGTSGRAQETQYF	TGCAGTGCCGCCCGGGGGACTAGCGGGAGGGCCCAAGAGACCCAGTACTTC
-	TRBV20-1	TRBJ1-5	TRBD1	CSVTRGRGADQPQHF	TGCAGTGTAACCAGGGGGCGAGGGGCGGATCAGCCCCAGCATTTT
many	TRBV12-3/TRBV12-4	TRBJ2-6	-	CASSLAGSYGANVLTF	TGTGCCAGCAGTTTAGCAGGGTCTTACGGGGCCAACGTCCTGACTTTC
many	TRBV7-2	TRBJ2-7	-	CASSFDRYSYEQYF	TGTGCCAGCAGCTTCGACCGCTACTCCTACGAGCAGTACTTC
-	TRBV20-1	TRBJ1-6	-	CSALTGALSPLHF	TGCAGTGCTTTGACAGGCGCTCTTTCACCCCTCCACTTT
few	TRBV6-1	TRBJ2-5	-	CASRDQGRQETQYF	TGTGCCAGCAGGGATCAGGGGCGGCAGGAGACCCAGTACTTC
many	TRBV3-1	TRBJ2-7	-	CASSYGPYEQYF	TGTGCCAGCAGCTACGGGCCTTACGAGCAGTACTTC
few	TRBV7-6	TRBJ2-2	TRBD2	CASSSPPGTKNTGELFF	TGTGCCAGCAGCTCTCCTCCCGGGACTAAAAACACCGGGGAGCTGTTTTTT
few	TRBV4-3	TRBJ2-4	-	CASSQGGQGNIQYF	TGCGCCAGCAGCCAAGGGGGTCAGGGAAACATTCAGTACTTC
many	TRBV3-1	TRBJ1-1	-	CASSTLGGAFF	TGTGCCAGCAGCACCCTGGGGGGAGCTTTCTTT
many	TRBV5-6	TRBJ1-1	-	CASSLQGLPDTEAFF	TGTGCCAGCAGCTTGCAGGGGCTGCCCGACACTGAAGCTTTCTTT
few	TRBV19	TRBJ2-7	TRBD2	CASTRTSGEYEQYF	TGTGCCAGTACCAGGACTAGCGGAGAATACGAGCAGTACTTC
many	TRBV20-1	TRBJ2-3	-	CSASRTDTQYF	TGCAGTGCTAGCCGTACAGATACGCAGTATTTT
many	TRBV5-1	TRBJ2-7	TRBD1	CASSLGTGGVEQYF	TGCGCCAGCAGCCTCGGTACAGGGGGCGTCGAGCAGTACTTC
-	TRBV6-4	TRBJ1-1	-	CASSVMSNTEAFF	TGTGCCAGCAGTGTCATGTCGAACACTGAAGCTTTCTTT
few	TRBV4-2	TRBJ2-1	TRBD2	CASSQDTTSGGDYNEQFF	TGTGCCAGCAGCCAAGATACCACTAGCGGGGGGGATTACAATGAGCAGTTCTTC
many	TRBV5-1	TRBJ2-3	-	CASSSRGTSTDTQYF	TGCGCCAGCAGCTCCCGCGGAACTAGCACAGATACGCAGTATTTT
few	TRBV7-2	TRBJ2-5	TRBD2	CASSQRERGETQYF	TGTGCCAGCAGCCAGCGGGAGCGGGGTGAGACCCAGTACTTC
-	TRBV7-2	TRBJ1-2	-	CASSSPPGVGHGYTF	TGTGCCAGCAGCTCCCCCCCAGGAGTAGGGCATGGCTACACCTTC
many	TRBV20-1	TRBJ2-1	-	CSAPDPGRQGSEQFF	TGCAGTGCGCCTGACCCTGGGAGGCAGGGTAGTGAGCAGTTCTTC
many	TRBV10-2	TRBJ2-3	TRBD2	CASSLGLAGVRGSTDTQYF	TGCGCCAGCTCCCTAGGACTAGCGGGAGTACGAGGAAGCACAGATACGCAGTATTTT
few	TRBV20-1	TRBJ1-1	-	CSAIGGSTEAFF	TGCAGTGCTATTGGGGGTAGCACTGAAGCTTTCTTT
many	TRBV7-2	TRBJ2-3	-	CASTMGRGYPDTQYF	TGTGCCAGCACCATGGGACGGGGATACCCAGATACGCAGTATTTT
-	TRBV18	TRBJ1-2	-	CASSPDTSNYGYTF	TGTGCCAGCTCCCCGGACACTTCTAACTATGGCTACACCTTC
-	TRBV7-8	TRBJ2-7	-	CASSLALYRVYHEQYF	TGTGCCAGCAGCTTAGCTCTATACAGGGTATACCACGAGCAGTACTTC
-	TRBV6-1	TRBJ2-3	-	CASPPEGALGDTQYF	TGTGCCAGCCCCCCGGAGGGCGCTTTGGGAGATACGCAGTATTTT
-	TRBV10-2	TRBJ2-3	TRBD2	CASSDSSGNADTQYF	TGCGCCAGCAGTGATTCTAGCGGGAACGCAGATACGCAGTATTTT